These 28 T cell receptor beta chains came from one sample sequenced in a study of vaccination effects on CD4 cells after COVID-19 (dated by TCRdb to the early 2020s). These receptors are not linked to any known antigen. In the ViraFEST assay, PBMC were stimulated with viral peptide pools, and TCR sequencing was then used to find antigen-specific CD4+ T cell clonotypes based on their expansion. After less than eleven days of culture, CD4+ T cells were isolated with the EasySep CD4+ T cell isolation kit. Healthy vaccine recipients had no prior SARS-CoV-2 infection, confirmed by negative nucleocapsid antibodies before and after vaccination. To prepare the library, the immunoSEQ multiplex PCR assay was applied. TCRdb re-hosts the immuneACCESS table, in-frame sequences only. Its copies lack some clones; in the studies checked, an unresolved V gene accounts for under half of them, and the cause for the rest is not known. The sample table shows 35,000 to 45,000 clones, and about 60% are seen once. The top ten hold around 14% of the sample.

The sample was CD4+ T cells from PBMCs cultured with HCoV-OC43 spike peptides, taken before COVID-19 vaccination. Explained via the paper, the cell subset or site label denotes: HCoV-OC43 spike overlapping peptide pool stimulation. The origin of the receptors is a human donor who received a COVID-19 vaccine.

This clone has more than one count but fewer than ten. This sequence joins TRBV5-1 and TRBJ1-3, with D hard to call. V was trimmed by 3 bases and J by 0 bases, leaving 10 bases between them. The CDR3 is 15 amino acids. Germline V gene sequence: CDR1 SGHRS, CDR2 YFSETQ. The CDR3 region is CASSSKGDSGNTIYF. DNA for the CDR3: TGCGCCAGCAGCTCCAAGGGAGACTCTGGAAACACCATATATTTT.

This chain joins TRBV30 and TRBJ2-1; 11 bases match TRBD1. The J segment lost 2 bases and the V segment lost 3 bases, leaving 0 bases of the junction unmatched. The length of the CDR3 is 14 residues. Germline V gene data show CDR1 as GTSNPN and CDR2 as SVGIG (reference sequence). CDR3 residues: CAWRGQGAYNEQFF. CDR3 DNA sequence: TGTGCCTGGAGGGGACAGGGGGCCTACAATGAGCAGTTCTTC.

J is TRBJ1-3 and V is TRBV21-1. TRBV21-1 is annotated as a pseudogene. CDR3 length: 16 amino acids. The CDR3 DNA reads TGTGCCAGCAGCGGCCGGGACGCTAGCTCTGGAAACACCATATATTTT. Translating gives CASSGRDASSGNTIYF.

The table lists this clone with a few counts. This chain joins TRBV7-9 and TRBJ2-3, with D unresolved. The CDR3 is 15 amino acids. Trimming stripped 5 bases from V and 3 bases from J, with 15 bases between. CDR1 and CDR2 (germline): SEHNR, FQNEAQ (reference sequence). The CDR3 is CASSHALEQTDTQYF. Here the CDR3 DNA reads TGTGCCAGCAGCCATGCCCTGGAACAAACAGATACGCAGTATTTT.

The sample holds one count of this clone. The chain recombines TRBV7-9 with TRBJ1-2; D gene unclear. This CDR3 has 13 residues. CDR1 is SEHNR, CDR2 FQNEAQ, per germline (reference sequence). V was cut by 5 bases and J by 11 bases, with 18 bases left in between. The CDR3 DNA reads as TGTGCCAGCAGCCTCGGAGGCCGCGCCGATTACACCTTC. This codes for CASSLGGRADYTF.

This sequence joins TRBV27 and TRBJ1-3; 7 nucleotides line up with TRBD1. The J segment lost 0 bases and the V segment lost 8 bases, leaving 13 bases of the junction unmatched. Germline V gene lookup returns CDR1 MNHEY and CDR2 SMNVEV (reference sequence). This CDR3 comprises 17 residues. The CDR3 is CASASRLRQGSGNTIYF. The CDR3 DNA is TGTGCCAGCGCATCCAGACTTAGACAGGGCTCTGGAAACACCATATATTTT.

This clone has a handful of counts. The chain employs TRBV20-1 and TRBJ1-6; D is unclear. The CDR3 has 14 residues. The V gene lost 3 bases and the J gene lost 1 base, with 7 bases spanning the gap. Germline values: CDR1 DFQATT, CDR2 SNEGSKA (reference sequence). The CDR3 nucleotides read TGCAGTGCTAGTTCCATATCCTATAATTCACCCCTCCACTTT. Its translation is CSASSISYNSPLHF.

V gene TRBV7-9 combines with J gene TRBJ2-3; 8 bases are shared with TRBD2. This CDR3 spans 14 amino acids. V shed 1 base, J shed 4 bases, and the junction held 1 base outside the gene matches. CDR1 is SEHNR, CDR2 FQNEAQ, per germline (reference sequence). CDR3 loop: CASSLELAADTQYF. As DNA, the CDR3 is TGTGCCAGCAGCTTAGAACTAGCGGCAGATACGCAGTATTTT.

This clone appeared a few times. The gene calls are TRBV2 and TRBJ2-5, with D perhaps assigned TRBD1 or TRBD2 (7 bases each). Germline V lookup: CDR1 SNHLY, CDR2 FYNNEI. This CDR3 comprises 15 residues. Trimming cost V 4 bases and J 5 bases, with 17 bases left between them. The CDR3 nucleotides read TGTGCCAGCAGTGGCCAGGGGGGGGGCTATGAGACCCAGTACTTC. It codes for CASSGQGGGYETQYF.

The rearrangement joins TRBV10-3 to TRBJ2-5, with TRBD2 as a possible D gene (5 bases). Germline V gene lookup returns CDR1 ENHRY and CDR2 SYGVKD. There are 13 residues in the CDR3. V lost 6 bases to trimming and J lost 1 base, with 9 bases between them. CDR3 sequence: CAIRRDFQETQYF. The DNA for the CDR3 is TGTGCCATCAGGAGGGATTTCCAAGAGACCCAGTACTTC.

CDR3 sequence: CASSLPGRNYGYTF. CDR3 nucleotide sequence: TGTGCCAGCAGCTTACCGGGCCGCAACTATGGCTACACCTTC. This chain uses TRBV5-8 with TRBJ1-2; unclear D gene. Germline lookup yields CDR1 SGHTS and CDR2 YDEGEE. This CDR3 is 14 amino acids long. V was cut by 2 bases and J by 2 bases, with 10 bases left in between.

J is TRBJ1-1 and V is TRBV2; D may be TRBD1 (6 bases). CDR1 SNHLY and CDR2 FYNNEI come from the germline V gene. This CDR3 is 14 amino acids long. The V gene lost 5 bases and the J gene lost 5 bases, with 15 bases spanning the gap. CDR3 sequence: CASSRQGSVTEAFF. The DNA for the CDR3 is TGTGCCAGCAGTCGTCAGGGGTCTGTGACTGAAGCTTTCTTT.

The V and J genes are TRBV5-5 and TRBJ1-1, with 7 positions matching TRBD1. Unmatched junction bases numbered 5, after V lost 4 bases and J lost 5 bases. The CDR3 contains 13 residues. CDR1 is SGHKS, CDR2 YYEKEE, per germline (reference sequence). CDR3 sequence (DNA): TGTGCCAGCAGCCCTGGGACAGAAACTGAAGCTTTCTTT. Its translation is CASSPGTETEAFF.

The CDR3 spells CASSEAQPSSGNTIYF. The CDR3 nucleotides are TGTGCCAGCAGTGAAGCGCAACCGTCCTCTGGAAACACCATATATTTT. This chain links TRBV6-1 with TRBJ1-3; D unresolved. Germline values: CDR1 MNHNS, CDR2 SASEGT. The CDR3 contains 16 residues. V was clipped by 0 bases and J by 0 bases, with 9 bases between them.

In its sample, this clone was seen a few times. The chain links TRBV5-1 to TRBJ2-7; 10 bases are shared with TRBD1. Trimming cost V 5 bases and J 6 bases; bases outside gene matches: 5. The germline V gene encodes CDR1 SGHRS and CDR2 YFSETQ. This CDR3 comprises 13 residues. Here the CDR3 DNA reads TGCGCCAGCAGAGAGACAGGGGGCGGCGAGCAGTACTTC. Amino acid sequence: CASRETGGGEQYF.

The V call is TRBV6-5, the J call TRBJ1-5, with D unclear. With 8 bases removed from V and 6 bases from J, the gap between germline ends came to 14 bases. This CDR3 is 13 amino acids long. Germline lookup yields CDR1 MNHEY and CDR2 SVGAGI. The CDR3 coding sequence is TGTGCCAGCGGGGTGGAGGACTTTCAGCCCCAGCATTTT. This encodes CASGVEDFQPQHF.

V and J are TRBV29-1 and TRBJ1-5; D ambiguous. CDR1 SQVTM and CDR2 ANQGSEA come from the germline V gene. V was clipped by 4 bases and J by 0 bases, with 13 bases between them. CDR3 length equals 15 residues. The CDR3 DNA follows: TGCAGCGTTGCTATCGGGTCAGTTAGCAATCAGCCCCAGCATTTT. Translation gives CSVAIGSVSNQPQHF. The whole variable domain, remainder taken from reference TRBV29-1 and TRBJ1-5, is SAVISQKPSRDICQRGTSLTIQCQVDSQVTMMFWYRQQPGQSLTLIATANQGSEATYESGFVIDKFPISRPNLTFSTLTVSNMSPEDSSIYLCSVAIGSVSNQPQHFGDGTRLSIL.

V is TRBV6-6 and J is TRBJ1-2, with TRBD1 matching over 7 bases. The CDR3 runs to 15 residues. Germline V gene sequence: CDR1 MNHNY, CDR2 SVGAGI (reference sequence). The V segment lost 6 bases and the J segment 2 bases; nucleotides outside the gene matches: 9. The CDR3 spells CASSSPGQANYGYTF. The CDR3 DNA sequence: TGTGCCAGCAGCTCACCCGGACAGGCCAACTATGGCTACACCTTC.

This chain's CDR3 is CASSEVAGQNNEQFF. The DNA of the CDR3 is TGTGCCAGCAGTGAAGTGGCGGGGCAAAACAATGAGCAGTTCTTC. The genes are TRBV6-1 and TRBJ2-1; perhaps TRBD2 as D (6 bases). CDR1 and CDR2 from the germline V gene are MNHNS and SASEGT. The CDR3 extends over 15 amino acids. The V end was cut by 1 base, the J end by 5 bases, with 12 bases between.

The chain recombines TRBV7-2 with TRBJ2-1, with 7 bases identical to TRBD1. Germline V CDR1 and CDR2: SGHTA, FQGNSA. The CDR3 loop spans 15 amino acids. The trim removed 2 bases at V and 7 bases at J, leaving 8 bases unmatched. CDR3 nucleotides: TGTGCCAGCAGCTTATTTGTTGTCAGGGGGAATGAGCAGTTCTTC. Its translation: CASSLFVVRGNEQFF.

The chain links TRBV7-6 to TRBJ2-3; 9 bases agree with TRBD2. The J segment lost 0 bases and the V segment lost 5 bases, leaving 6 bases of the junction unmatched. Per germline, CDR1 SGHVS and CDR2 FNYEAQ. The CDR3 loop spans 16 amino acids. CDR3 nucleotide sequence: TGTGCCAGCAGCCCGCTAGCGGGAACTAGCACAGATACGCAGTATTTT. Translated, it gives CASSPLAGTSTDTQYF.

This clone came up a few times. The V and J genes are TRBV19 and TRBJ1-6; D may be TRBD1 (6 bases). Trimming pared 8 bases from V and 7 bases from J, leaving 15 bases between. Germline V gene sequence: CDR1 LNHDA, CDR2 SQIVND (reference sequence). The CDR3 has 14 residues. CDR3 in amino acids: CASAGGAENSPLHF. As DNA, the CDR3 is TGTGCCAGTGCCGGGGGGGCTGAGAATTCACCCCTCCACTTT.

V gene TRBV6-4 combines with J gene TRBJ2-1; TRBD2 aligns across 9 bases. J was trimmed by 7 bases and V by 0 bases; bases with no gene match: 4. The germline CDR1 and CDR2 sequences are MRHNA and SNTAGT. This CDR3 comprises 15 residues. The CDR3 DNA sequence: TGTGCCAGCAGTGACTCTAGCGGGAGCGGGAATGAGCAGTTCTTC. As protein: CASSDSSGSGNEQFF.

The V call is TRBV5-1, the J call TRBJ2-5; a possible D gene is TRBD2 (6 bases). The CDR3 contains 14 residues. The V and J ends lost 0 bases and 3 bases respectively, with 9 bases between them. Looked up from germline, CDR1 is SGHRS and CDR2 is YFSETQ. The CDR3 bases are TGCGCCAGCAGCTTGGGGGAGGCAGAAGAGACCCAGTACTTC. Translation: CASSLGEAEETQYF.

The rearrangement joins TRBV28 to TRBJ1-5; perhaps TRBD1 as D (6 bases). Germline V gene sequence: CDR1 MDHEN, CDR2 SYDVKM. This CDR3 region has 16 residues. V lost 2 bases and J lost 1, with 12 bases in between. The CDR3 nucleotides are TGTGCCAGCAGTTTACCCGGACAGACAAGCAATCAGCCCCAGCATTTT. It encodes CASSLPGQTSNQPQHF.

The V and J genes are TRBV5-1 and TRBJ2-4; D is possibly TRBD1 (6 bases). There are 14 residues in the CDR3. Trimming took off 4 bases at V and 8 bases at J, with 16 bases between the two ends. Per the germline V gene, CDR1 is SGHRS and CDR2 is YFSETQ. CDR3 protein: CASSVEKPGDIQYF. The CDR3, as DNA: TGCGCCAGCAGCGTAGAAAAACCAGGGGACATTCAGTACTTC.

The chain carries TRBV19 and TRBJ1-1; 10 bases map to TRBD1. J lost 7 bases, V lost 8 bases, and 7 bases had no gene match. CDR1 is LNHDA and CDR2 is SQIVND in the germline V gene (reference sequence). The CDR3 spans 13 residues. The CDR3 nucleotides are TGTGCCAGTGGACAGACAGGGGGCGTTGAAGCTTTCTTT. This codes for CASGQTGGVEAFF.

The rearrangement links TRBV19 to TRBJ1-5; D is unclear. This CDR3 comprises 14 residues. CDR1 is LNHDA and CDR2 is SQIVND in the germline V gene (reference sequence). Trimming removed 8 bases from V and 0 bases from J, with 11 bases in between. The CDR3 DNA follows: TGTGCCAGTGGTCCTACTAATAGCAATCAGCCCCAGCATTTT. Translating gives CASGPTNSNQPQHF.